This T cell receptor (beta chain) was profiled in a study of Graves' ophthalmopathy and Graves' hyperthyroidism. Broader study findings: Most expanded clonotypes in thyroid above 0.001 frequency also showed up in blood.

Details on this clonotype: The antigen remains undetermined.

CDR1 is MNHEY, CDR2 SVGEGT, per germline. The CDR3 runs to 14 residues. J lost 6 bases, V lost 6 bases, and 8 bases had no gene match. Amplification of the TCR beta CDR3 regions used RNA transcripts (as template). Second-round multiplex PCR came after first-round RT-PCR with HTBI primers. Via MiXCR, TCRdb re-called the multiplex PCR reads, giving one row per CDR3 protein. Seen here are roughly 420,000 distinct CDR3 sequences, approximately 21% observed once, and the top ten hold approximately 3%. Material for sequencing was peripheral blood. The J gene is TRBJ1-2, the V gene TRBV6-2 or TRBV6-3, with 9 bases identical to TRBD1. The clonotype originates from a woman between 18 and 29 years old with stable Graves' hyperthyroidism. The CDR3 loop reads CASRTGGYSDGYTF. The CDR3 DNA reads TGTGCCAGCAGGACAGGGGGTTACTCGGATGGCTACACCTTC.